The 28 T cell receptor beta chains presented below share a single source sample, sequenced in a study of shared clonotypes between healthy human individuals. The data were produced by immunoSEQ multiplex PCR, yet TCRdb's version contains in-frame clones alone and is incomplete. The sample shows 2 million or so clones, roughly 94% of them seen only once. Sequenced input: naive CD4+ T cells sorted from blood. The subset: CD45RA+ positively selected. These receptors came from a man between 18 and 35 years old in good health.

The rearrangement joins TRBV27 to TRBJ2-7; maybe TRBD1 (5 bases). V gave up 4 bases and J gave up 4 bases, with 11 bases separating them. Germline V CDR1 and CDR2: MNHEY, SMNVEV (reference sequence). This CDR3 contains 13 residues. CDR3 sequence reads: CASSSSYRYEQYF. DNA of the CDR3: TGTGCCAGCAGTTCCTCCTACAGGTACGAGCAGTACTTC.

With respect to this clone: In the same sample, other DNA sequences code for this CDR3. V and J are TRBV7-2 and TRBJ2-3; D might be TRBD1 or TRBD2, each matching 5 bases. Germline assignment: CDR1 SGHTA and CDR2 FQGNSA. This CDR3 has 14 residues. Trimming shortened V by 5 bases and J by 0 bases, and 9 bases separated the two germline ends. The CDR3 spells CASSRGTSTDTQYF. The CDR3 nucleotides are TGTGCCAGCAGCCGAGGGACGAGCACAGATACGCAGTATTTT.

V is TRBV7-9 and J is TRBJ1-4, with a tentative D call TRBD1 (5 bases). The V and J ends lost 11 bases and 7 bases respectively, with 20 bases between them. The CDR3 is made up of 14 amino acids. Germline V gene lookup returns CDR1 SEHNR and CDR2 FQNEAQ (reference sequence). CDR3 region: CADDAGRGGEKLFF. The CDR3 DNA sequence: TGTGCCGATGATGCGGGGCGTGGGGGTGAAAAACTGTTTTTT.

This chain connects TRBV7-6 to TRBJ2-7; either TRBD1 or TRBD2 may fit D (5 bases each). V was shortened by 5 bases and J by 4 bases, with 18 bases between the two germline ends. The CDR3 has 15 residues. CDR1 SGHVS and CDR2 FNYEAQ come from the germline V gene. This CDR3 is CASSQAGTPAYEQYF. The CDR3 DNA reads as TGTGCCAGCAGCCAAGCCGGGACCCCTGCTTACGAGCAGTACTTC.

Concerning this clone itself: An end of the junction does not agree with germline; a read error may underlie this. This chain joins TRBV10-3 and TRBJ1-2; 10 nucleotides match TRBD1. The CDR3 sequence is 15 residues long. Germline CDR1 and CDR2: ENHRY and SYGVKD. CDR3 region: CAISESSPGQGDYFF. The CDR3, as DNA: TGTGCCATCAGTGAGTCTTCCCCCGGACAGGGGGATTATTTCTTC.

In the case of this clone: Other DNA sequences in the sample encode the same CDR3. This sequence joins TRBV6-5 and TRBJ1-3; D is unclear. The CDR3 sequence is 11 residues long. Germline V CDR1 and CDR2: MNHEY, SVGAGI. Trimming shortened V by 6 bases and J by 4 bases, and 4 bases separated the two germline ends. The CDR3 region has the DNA TGTGCCAGCAGGCGGGGAAACACCATATATTTT. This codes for CASRRGNTIYF.

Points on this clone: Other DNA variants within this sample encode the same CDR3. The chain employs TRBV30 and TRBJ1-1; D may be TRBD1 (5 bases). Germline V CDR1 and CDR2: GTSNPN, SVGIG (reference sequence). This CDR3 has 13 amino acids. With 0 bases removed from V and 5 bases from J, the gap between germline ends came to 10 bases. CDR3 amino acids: CAWSVGRDTEAFF. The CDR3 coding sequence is TGTGCCTGGAGTGTCGGCAGGGATACTGAAGCTTTCTTT.

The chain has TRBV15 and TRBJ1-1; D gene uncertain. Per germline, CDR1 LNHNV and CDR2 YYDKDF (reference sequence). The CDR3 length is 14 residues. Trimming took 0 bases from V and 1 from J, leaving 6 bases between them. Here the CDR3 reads CATSRDGKNTEAFF. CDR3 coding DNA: TGTGCCACCAGCAGAGATGGAAAGAACACTGAAGCTTTCTTT.

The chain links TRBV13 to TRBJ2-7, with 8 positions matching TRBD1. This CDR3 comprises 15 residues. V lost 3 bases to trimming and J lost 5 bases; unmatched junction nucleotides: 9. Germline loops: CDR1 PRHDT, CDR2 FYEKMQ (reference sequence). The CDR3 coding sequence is TGTGCCAGCAGCTTTGGAGACAGGGGATGGAACGAGCAGTACTTC. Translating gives CASSFGDRGWNEQYF.

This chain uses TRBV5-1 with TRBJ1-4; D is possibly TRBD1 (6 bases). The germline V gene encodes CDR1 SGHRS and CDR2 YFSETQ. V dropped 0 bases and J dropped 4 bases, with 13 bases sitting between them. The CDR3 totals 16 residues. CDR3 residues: CASSLGAGAYNEKLFF. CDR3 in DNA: TGCGCCAGCAGCTTGGGGGCAGGGGCTTATAATGAAAAACTGTTTTTT.

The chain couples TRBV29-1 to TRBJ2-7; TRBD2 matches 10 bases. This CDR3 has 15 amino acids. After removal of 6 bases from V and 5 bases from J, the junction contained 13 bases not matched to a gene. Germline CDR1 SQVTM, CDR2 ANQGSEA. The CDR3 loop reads CSVVNLAGGRNEQYF. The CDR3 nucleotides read TGCAGCGTGGTAAATTTAGCGGGAGGAAGAAACGAGCAGTACTTC.

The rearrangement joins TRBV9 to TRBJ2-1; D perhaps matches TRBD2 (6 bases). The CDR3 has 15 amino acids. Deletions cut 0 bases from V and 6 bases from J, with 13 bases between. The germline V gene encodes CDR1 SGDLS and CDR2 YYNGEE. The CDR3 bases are TGTGCCAGCAGCGTAGTTGCGGGGAGTCTCAATGAGCAGTTCTTC. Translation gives CASSVVAGSLNEQFF.

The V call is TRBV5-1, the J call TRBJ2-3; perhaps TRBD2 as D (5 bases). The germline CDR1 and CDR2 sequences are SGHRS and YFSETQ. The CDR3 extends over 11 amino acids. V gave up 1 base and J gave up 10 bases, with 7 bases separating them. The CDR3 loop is CASSLLGAQYF. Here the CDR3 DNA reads TGCGCCAGCAGCTTGCTGGGAGCGCAGTATTTT.

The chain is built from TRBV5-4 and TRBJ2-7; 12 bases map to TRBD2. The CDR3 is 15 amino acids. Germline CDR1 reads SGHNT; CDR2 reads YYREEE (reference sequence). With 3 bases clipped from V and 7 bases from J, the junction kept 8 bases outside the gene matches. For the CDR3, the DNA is TGTGCCAGCAGCTCTCTAGCGGGAGGGCCTGTTGAGCAGTACTTC. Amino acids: CASSSLAGGPVEQYF.

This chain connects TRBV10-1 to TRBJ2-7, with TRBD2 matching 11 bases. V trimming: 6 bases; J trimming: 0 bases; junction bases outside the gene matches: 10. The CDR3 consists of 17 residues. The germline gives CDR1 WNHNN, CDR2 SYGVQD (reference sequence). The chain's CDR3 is CASRSTLAGDCSYEQYF. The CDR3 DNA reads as TGCGCCAGCAGATCCACACTAGCGGGAGATTGCTCCTACGAGCAGTACTTC.

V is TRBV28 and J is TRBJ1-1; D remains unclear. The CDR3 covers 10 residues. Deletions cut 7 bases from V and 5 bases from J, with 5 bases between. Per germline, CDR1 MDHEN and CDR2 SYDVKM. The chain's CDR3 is CASIQTEAFF. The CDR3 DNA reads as TGTGCCAGCATTCAGACTGAAGCTTTCTTT. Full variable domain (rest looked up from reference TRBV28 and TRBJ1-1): DVKVTQSSRYLVKRTGEKVFLECVQDMDHENMFWYRQDPGLGLRLIYFSYDVKMKEKGDIPEGYSVSREKKERFSLILESASTNQTSMYLCASIQTEAFFGQGTRLTVV.

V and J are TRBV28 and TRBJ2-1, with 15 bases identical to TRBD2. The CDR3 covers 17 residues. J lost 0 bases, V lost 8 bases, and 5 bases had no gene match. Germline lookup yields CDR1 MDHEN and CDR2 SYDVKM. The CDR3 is CASSTGLAGGSYNEQFF. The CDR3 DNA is TGTGCCAGCTCAACGGGACTAGCGGGGGGCTCCTACAATGAGCAGTTCTTC.

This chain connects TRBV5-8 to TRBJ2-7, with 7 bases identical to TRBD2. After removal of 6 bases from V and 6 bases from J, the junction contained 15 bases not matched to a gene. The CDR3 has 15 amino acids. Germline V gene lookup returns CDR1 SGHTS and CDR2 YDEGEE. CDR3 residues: CASIRALITGGEQYF. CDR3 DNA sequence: TGTGCCAGCATACGGGCCCTCATAACGGGAGGCGAGCAGTACTTC.

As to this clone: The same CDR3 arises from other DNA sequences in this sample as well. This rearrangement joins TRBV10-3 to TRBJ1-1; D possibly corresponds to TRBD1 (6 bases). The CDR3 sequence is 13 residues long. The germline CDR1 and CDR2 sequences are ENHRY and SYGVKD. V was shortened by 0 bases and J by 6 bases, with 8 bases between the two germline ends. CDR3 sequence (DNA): TGTGCCATCAGTGAGTCGGGGGCTGCTGAAGCTTTCTTT. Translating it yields CAISESGAAEAFF.

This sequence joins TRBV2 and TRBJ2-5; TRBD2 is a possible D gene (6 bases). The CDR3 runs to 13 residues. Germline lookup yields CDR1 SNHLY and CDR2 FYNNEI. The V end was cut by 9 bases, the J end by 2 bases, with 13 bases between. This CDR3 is CASAGLAQETQYF. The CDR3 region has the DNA TGTGCCAGTGCGGGACTCGCGCAAGAGACCCAGTACTTC.

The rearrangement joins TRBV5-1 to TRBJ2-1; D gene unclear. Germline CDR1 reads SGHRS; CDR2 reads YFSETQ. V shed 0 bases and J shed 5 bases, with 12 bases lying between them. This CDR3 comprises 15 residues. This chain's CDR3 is CASSLEQSRNNEQFF. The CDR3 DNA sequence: TGCGCCAGCAGCTTGGAGCAATCAAGAAACAATGAGCAGTTCTTC.

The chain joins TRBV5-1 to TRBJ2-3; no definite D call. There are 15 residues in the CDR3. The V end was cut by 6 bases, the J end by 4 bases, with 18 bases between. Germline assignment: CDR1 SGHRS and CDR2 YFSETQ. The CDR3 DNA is TGCGCCAGCACCCCGGGCGAAGGGTGGTCAGATACGCAGTATTTT. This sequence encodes CASTPGEGWSDTQYF. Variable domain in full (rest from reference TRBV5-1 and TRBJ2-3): KAGVTQTPRYLIKTRGQQVTLSCSPISGHRSVSWYQQTPGQGLQFLFEYFSETQRNKGNFPGRFSGRQFSNSRSEMNVSTLELGDSALYLCASTPGEGWSDTQYFGPGTRLTVL.

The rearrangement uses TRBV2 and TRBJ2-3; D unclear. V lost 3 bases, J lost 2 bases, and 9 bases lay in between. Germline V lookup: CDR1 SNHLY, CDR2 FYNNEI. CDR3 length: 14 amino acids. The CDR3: CASSDIVATDTQYF. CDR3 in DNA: TGTGCCAGCAGTGACATAGTCGCCACAGATACGCAGTATTTT.

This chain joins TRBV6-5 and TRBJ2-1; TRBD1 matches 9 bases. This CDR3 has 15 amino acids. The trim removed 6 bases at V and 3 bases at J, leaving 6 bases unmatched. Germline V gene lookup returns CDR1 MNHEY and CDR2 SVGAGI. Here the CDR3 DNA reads TGTGCCAGCAGGCTCGGACAGGGGATCTACAATGAGCAGTTCTTC. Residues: CASRLGQGIYNEQFF.

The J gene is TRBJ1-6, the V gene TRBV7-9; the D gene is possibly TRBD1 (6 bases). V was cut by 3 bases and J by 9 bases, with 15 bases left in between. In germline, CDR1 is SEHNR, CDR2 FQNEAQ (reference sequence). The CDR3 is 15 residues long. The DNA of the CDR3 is TGTGCCAGCAGCTTCTCCGGGGGGGGCGGTTCACCCCTCCACTTT. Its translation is CASSFSGGGGSPLHF.

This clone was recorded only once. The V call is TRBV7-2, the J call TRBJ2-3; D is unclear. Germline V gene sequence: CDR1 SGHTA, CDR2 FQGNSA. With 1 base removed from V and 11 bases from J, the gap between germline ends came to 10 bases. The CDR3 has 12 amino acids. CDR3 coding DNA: TGTGCCAGCAGCTTAGACTGGGGTGAGCAGTATTTT. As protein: CASSLDWGEQYF.

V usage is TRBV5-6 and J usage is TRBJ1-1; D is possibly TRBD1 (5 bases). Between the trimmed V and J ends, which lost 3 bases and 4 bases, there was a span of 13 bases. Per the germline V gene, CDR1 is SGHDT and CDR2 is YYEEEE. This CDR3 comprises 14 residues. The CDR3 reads CASSSYRFTTEAFF. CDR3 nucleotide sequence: TGTGCCAGCAGCTCCTACAGGTTTACCACTGAAGCTTTCTTT.

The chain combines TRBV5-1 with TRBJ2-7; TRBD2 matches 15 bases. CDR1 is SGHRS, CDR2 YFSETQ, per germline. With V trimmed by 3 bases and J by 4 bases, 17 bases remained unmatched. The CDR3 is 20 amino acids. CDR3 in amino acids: CASSSGLVPRTSGRVYEQYF. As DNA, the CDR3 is TGCGCCAGCAGCTCAGGGTTGGTACCAAGGACTAGCGGGAGGGTATACGAGCAGTACTTC.